The clone carrying this T cell receptor beta chain has ten or more counts. Its antigen remains unknown. Time point specified: newly diagnosed GD, antithyroid drugs for less than 3 months. Extracted RNA from PBMCs served as the source of the TCR library. iRepertoire HTBI primers and Arm-PCR of CDR3 regions built TCR beta libraries. In TCRdb, the multiplex PCR reads were re-called with MiXCR into one record per CDR3 protein. Here the sample spans 400,000 to 500,000 distinct CDR3 sequences, 14% to 15% being singletons. This CDR3 comprises 15 residues. Germline V gives CDR1 KGHSH, CDR2 LQKENI. Trimming pared 3 bases from V and 2 bases from J, leaving 8 bases between. This sample is part of a study of regulatory T cells in long-lasting Graves disease. Study-level points and caveats: TRBV28, TRBJ1-2 and TRBJ2-5 were favored in persistent disease. The TCR repertoire of persistent Graves' patients was less diverse than that of newly diagnosed ones.

The same specimen was also included in a second study, on T cells in Graves' hyperthyroidism and ophthalmopathy. This second study says: Patients aged 18 to 65 had newly diagnosed hyperthyroidism of under 2 months' duration. With the HTBI primer set, the TCR CDR3 went through a first round of RT-PCR.

This clonotype was obtained from a woman in her thirties or forties with Graves disease. The rearrangement joins TRBV18 to TRBJ2-6; D is possibly TRBD1 (5 bases). Sequenced material: peripheral blood mononuclear cells (PBMCs), taken at new diagnosis, from a patient treated with antithyroid drugs. DNA for the CDR3: TGTGCCAGCTCACCTCCACAGGCTGGGGCCAACGTCCTGACTTTC. Its translation: CASSPPQAGANVLTF. The full variable domain, its missing parts supplied by reference TRBV18 and TRBJ2-6, is NAGVMQNPRHLVRRRGQEARLRCSPMKGHSHVYWYRQLPEEGLKFMVYLQKENIIDESGMPKERFSAEFPKEGPSILRIQQVVRGDSAAYFCASSPPQAGANVLTFGAGSRLTVL.